These 15 T cell receptor beta chains originate from one sample sequenced in a study of T cell changes during pregnancy in multiple sclerosis. Generated by immunoSEQ multiplex PCR, the TCRdb table keeps only in-frame clones and is missing some. The sample shows about 59,000 clones, roughly 94% of them seen only once. Sequencing used CD8+ T cells from peripheral blood mononuclear cells, obtained after pregnancy. The receptors here all came from a female donor with multiple sclerosis, enrolled in a pregnancy study.

The chain employs TRBV7-6 and TRBJ2-3; possibly TRBD2 for D (6 bases). Germline loops: CDR1 SGHVS, CDR2 FNYEAQ. V lost 9 bases to trimming and J lost 0 bases, with 25 bases between them. This CDR3 has 18 residues. CDR3 in DNA: TGTGCCAGTTCTGGCCCTCGAAAAGCGGGCCTGAGCACAGATACGCAGTATTTT. Its protein is CASSGPRKAGLSTDTQYF.

In DNA form, the CDR3 reads TGTGCCAGTTGTAGTCCAGGGGGAAATCAGCCCCAGCATTTT. It is translated as CASCSPGGNQPQHF. J is TRBJ1-5 and V is TRBV6-6, with 7 bases aligning to TRBD1. Germline values: CDR1 MNHNY, CDR2 SVGAGI (reference sequence). Trimming removed 9 bases from V and 4 bases from J; junction bases left unmatched: 9. The CDR3 loop spans 14 amino acids.

V and J are TRBV6-1 and TRBJ2-7, with 9 positions matching TRBD2. Germline V gene lookup returns CDR1 MNHNS and CDR2 SASEGT. The CDR3 contains 15 residues. With V trimmed by 3 bases and J by 5 bases, 8 bases remained unmatched. CDR3 residues: CASSEISGSSHEQYF. In nucleotides, the CDR3 is TGTGCCAGCAGTGAGATTAGCGGGAGTTCCCACGAGCAGTACTTC.

The chain has TRBV29-1 and TRBJ2-7; D is perhaps TRBD1 (6 bases). The V end lost 6 bases, the J end lost 4 bases, and 13 bases lay between the germline ends. Per germline, CDR1 SQVTM and CDR2 ANQGSEA. This CDR3 is built from 12 residues. The CDR3 protein is CSVGQPEYEQYF. DNA for the CDR3: TGCAGCGTCGGACAGCCCGAATACGAGCAGTACTTC.

The count of this clone is one. The chain carries TRBV7-6 and TRBJ2-6; tentatively, D is TRBD1 (6 bases). This CDR3 is 15 amino acids long. The germline V and J ends were trimmed by 4 bases and 2 bases, with 9 bases remaining between them. CDR1 and CDR2 from the germline V gene are SGHVS and FNYEAQ. In DNA, the CDR3 is TGTGCCAGCAGCTCACGGACAGCTGGGGCCAACGTCCTGACTTTC. Residues: CASSSRTAGANVLTF. The full variable domain, rest sourced from reference TRBV7-6 and TRBJ2-6, is GAGVSQSPRYKVTKRGQDVALRCDPISGHVSLYWYRQALGQGPEFLTYFNYEAQQDKSGLPNDRFSAERPEGSISTLTIQRTEQRDSAMYRCASSSRTAGANVLTFGAGSRLTVL.

The rearrangement links TRBV27 to TRBJ2-5, with a weak D call TRBD2 (5 bases). The CDR3 spans 12 residues. Trimming removed 4 bases at V and 5 bases at J, with 8 bases between. CDR1 and CDR2 from the germline V gene are MNHEY and SMNVEV (reference sequence). CDR3 nucleotide sequence: TGTGCCAGCAGTTCGAGAGGGGAGACCCAGTACTTC. Translated, it gives CASSSRGETQYF.

Regarding this clone: Other DNA sequences of this sample code for an identical CDR3. The chain recombines TRBV27 with TRBJ1-1; TRBD1 is a possible D gene (5 bases). CDR1 is MNHEY, CDR2 SMNVEV, per germline (reference sequence). This CDR3 region has 13 residues. V was pared by 3 bases and J by 2 bases, with 7 bases between. CDR3 amino acids: CASSFTGNTEAFF. DNA of the CDR3: TGTGCCAGCAGTTTCACAGGTAACACTGAAGCTTTCTTT.

V and J are TRBV6-6 and TRBJ1-1; D not resolved. The CDR3 is made up of 12 amino acids. The V gene lost 6 bases and the J gene lost 4 bases, with 9 bases spanning the gap. Germline V CDR1 and CDR2: MNHNY, SVGAGI (reference sequence). CDR3 sequence (DNA): TGTGCCAGCAGCGTCAGTGGCACTGAAGCTTTCTTT. Protein: CASSVSGTEAFF.

The V gene is TRBV19, the J gene TRBJ2-2; no definite D call. V lost 5 bases to trimming and J lost 5 bases, with 12 bases between them. Germline V CDR1 and CDR2: LNHDA, SQIVND (reference sequence). The CDR3 sequence is 14 residues long. The DNA for the CDR3 is TGTGCCAGTAGTTTATTAGCAGCGACCGGGGAGCTGTTTTTT. Translating it yields CASSLLAATGELFF.

This chain connects TRBV27 to TRBJ2-7, with D possibly matching TRBD2 (6 bases). Germline values: CDR1 MNHEY, CDR2 SMNVEV (reference sequence). The CDR3 loop spans 18 amino acids. Trimming took 0 bases from V and 5 from J, leaving 23 bases between them. The CDR3 reads CASSLSGGSWQGGHEQYF. The CDR3, as DNA: TGTGCCAGCAGTTTATCGGGGGGTTCGTGGCAGGGTGGTCACGAGCAGTACTTC.

CDR3 sequence (DNA): TGTGCCAGTAGCCCGGGGGCTAGCGGGAGGGCCGGAGAGACCCAGTACTTC. It is translated as CASSPGASGRAGETQYF. The chain employs TRBV19 and TRBJ2-5, with 12 bases matching TRBD2. CDR1 and CDR2 (germline): LNHDA, SQIVND (reference sequence). J gave up 4 bases and V 6 bases, and 12 bases lay outside the gene matches. The CDR3 totals 17 residues.

The chain uses TRBV19 and TRBJ1-1; no reliable D call. The CDR3 sequence is 14 residues long. Trimming pared 2 bases from V and 0 bases from J, leaving 7 bases between. Germline values: CDR1 LNHDA, CDR2 SQIVND (reference sequence). The CDR3 spells CASSILGMNTEAFF. CDR3 DNA: TGTGCCAGTAGTATACTAGGTATGAACACTGAAGCTTTCTTT.

The chain employs TRBV9 and TRBJ2-1, with 7 bases that match TRBD2. V dropped 0 bases and J dropped 0; count of bases not matched to a gene: 12. Germline values: CDR1 SGDLS, CDR2 YYNGEE. CDR3 length: 19 residues. CDR3 protein: CASSVESGGAPSSYNEQFF. DNA for the CDR3: TGTGCCAGCAGCGTAGAATCGGGGGGAGCACCGAGCTCCTACAATGAGCAGTTCTTC. Full variable domain (rest looked up from reference TRBV9 and TRBJ2-1): DSGVTQTPKHLITATGQRVTLRCSPRSGDLSVYWYQQSLDQGLQFLIQYYNGEERAKGNILERFSAQQFPDLHSELNLSSLELGDSALYFCASSVESGGAPSSYNEQFFGPGTRLTVL.

This chain links TRBV2 with TRBJ2-7, with D perhaps matching TRBD2 (7 bases). CDR1 is SNHLY, CDR2 FYNNEI, per germline. The length of the CDR3 is 14 residues. V was pared by 4 bases and J by 2 bases, with 12 bases between. The CDR3 protein is CASSGGGGPYEQYF. The CDR3 nucleotides read TGTGCCAGCAGTGGAGGGGGAGGGCCCTACGAGCAGTACTTC.

This clone was picked up one time. The chain combines TRBV30 with TRBJ2-3, with D possibly matching TRBD2 (5 bases). Germline CDR1 reads GTSNPN; CDR2 reads SVGIG (reference sequence). V was clipped by 1 base and J by 2 bases, with 10 bases between them. The CDR3 is 14 amino acids. CDR3: CAWSDVGLTDTQYF. The CDR3 nucleotides are TGTGCCTGGAGTGACGTCGGACTCACAGATACGCAGTATTTT.